Each of the 25 T cell receptor beta chains below was sequenced from the same sample in a study of regulatory T cells in long-lasting Graves disease (TCRdb year 2021). The time point label for this specimen denotes: newly diagnosed GD, antithyroid drugs for less than 3 months. For both TCR sequencing and RNA sequencing, RNA was extracted from PBMCs using TRIzol. Libraries were made using multiplex PCR. The listed sequencing device is Illumina HiSeq 4000. To build TCR beta libraries, CDR3 regions were amplified by Arm-PCR using iRepertoire HTBI primers. TCRdb applied fastp at Q25 and MiXCR to the public reads, then kept only in-frame beta chains. Rows with one shared CDR3 protein collapse into an entry with the most common genes and DNA. Here the sample has about 540,000 distinct CDR3 sequences; 13% occur a single time. The ten largest clonotypes hold over 7.5% of the sample. The same data also went into a second study, on T cells in Graves' hyperthyroidism and ophthalmopathy.

The sample consisted of peripheral blood mononuclear cells (PBMCs), taken at new diagnosis, from a patient treated with antithyroid drugs. The origin of the receptors is a young man with Graves disease. Donor details come from another sample of the same person, matched by shared clones.

This clonotype was observed many times. This chain links TRBV28 with TRBJ1-2; maybe TRBD1 (6 bases). CDR3 size: 14 residues. The germline V and J ends were trimmed by 6 bases and 4 bases, with 15 bases remaining between them. Germline CDR1 MDHEN, CDR2 SYDVKM. The CDR3 spells CASSQGQIIYGYTF. The CDR3 DNA is TGTGCCAGCAGCCAGGGGCAAATCATCTATGGCTACACCTTC.

This clonotype has just a few counts. The chain has TRBV20-1 and TRBJ1-5; no firm D call. Germline V gene sequence: CDR1 DFQATT, CDR2 SNEGSKA (reference sequence). The V end lost 1 base, the J end lost 0 bases, and 10 bases lay between the germline ends. CDR3 length: 15 residues. This CDR3 is CSARAQFYSNQPQHF. The CDR3 region has the DNA TGCAGTGCTAGAGCGCAGTTCTATAGCAATCAGCCCCAGCATTTT.

This chain joins TRBV20-1 and TRBJ2-1; possible D gene TRBD2, 6 bases. Germline CDR1 reads DFQATT; CDR2 reads SNEGSKA (reference sequence). The ends were cut back, 4 bases at V and 7 bases at J, with 17 bases in the middle. The CDR3 has 14 residues. This chain's CDR3 is CSANRDFQPNEQFF. In DNA form, the CDR3 reads TGCAGTGCTAACCGGGACTTTCAACCAAATGAGCAGTTCTTC.

V gene TRBV12-3 or TRBV12-4 combines with J gene TRBJ2-5; 8 bases are shared with TRBD2. This CDR3 is 13 amino acids long. V trimming: 6 bases; J trimming: 2 bases; junction bases outside the gene matches: 2. The CDR3 DNA is TGTGCCAGCAGACTAGCGGAACAAGAGACCCAGTACTTC. Protein: CASRLAEQETQYF.

This clonotype was found many times. This rearrangement joins TRBV7-2 to TRBJ2-3; the match to TRBD1 covers 9 bases. V trimming: 6 bases; J trimming: 3 bases; junction bases outside the gene matches: 10. The CDR3 consists of 16 residues. Germline CDR1 reads SGHTA; CDR2 reads FQGNSA. CDR3 protein: CASRGGLTGGTDTQYF. DNA for the CDR3: TGTGCCAGCAGGGGAGGACTGACAGGGGGAACAGATACGCAGTATTTT.

This clonotype has more than one count but fewer than ten. The V gene is TRBV10-3, the J gene TRBJ2-7; 8 bases are a match to TRBD2. The CDR3 contains 13 residues. From germline, CDR1 is ENHRY and CDR2 SYGVKD. In nucleotides, the CDR3 is TGTGCTGCGCGGGGGGCTGGGTCCTACGAGCAGTACTTC. Its protein product is CAARGAGSYEQYF.

This clonotype was counted at least ten times. This rearrangement joins TRBV7-6 to TRBJ2-7, with 8 bases fitting TRBD2. The CDR3 consists of 13 residues. Germline-derived CDR1 and CDR2 are SGHVS and FNYEAQ. V was clipped by 5 bases and J by 6 bases; unmatched bases: 6. CDR3 sequence: CASSSSGRGEQYF. The DNA of the CDR3 is TGTGCCAGCAGCAGCAGCGGGAGAGGCGAGCAGTACTTC.

This sequence joins TRBV30 and TRBJ1-1; D call uncertain. CDR3 length: 12 amino acids. V was cut by 0 bases and J by 7 bases, with 9 bases left in between. CDR1 and CDR2 from the germline V gene are GTSNPN and SVGIG (reference sequence). The CDR3 nucleotides read TGTGCCTGGAGTGTAAATCAGGTTGAAGCTTTCTTT. Translated, it gives CAWSVNQVEAFF.

This clonotype was seen ten or more times. This rearrangement joins TRBV5-6 to TRBJ1-1; D unresolved. Germline lookup yields CDR1 SGHDT and CDR2 YYEEEE. Trimming pared 2 bases from V and 2 bases from J, leaving 10 bases between. The CDR3 consists of 14 residues. The CDR3 sequence: CASSFKLGNTEAFF. CDR3 bases: TGTGCCAGCAGCTTTAAGTTAGGTAACACTGAAGCTTTCTTT.

In its sample, this clonotype was seen a few times. J is TRBJ2-7 and V is TRBV6-5; 7 nucleotides match TRBD2. Germline V gives CDR1 MNHEY, CDR2 SVGAGI. The CDR3 totals 15 residues. V was pared by 0 bases and J by 5 bases, with 7 bases of the junction left unmatched. CDR3 DNA sequence: TGTGCCAGCAGTTACTCGGGGACGGGGGGAAACGAGCAGTACTTC. This gives the protein CASSYSGTGGNEQYF.

This clonotype was recorded at least ten times. The chain recombines TRBV20-1 with TRBJ2-7; the match to TRBD2 covers 12 bases. The V and J ends lost 7 bases and 5 bases, in that order; junction bases with no gene match: 9. CDR1 DFQATT and CDR2 SNEGSKA come from the germline V gene (reference sequence). This CDR3 is 14 amino acids long. CDR3 region: CSVKPSGRAHEQYF. For the CDR3, the DNA is TGCAGTGTTAAACCTAGCGGGAGGGCCCACGAGCAGTACTTC.

This clonotype has a count of ten or more. The rearrangement uses TRBV11-1 and TRBJ2-7; no clear D gene. V lost 3 bases to trimming and J lost 3 bases, with 18 bases between them. The CDR3 is 16 residues long. From germline, CDR1 is SGHAT and CDR2 FQDESV (reference sequence). The DNA for the CDR3 is TGTGCCAGCAGCTTTCGGCCTACGTACGAAAACTACGAGCAGTACTTC. Amino acid sequence: CASSFRPTYENYEQYF.

This chain links TRBV9 with TRBJ2-3, with D perhaps assigned TRBD1 or TRBD2 (5 bases each). This CDR3 contains 14 residues. Germline V lookup: CDR1 SGDLS, CDR2 YYNGEE. Between the trimmed V and J ends, which lost 2 bases and 2 bases, there was a span of 9 bases. CDR3 in DNA: TGTGCCAGCAGCGTTGACGGGACCACAGATACGCAGTATTTT. It specifies CASSVDGTTDTQYF.

This sequence joins TRBV9 and TRBJ2-1, with 8 bases fitting TRBD2. Germline V lookup: CDR1 SGDLS, CDR2 YYNGEE. CDR3 length: 16 residues. V shed 5 bases and J 4 bases; nucleotides not matched to a gene: 11. The CDR3 DNA sequence: TGTGCCAGCAGTCAATTCCTAGCGGGCCAATACAATGAGCAGTTCTTC. It yields the protein CASSQFLAGQYNEQFF.

At least ten counts were recorded for this clonotype. The gene calls are TRBV5-6 and TRBJ1-1; D is uncertain. CDR3 size: 15 residues. Trimming left V 2 bases short and J 1 base short, with 12 bases between. Germline CDR1 reads SGHDT; CDR2 reads YYEEEE. CDR3 sequence: CASSFGDGWNTEAFF. CDR3 sequence (DNA): TGTGCCAGCAGCTTCGGTGACGGATGGAACACTGAAGCTTTCTTT.

This clonotype was counted at least ten times. J is TRBJ1-2 and V is TRBV6-1; unclear D gene. The CDR3 is made up of 13 amino acids. Deletions cut 3 bases from V and 7 bases from J, with 12 bases between. Germline V gives CDR1 MNHNS, CDR2 SASEGT. The CDR3 here is CASSELEISGYTF. DNA for the CDR3: TGTGCCAGCAGTGAGCTGGAAATTAGTGGCTACACCTTC.

V is TRBV20-1 and J is TRBJ2-3; D remains ambiguous. V shed 1 base and J shed 2 bases, with 10 bases lying between them. Germline V CDR1 and CDR2: DFQATT, SNEGSKA (reference sequence). The CDR3 is 14 amino acids. CDR3 sequence: CSARVMTLTDTQYF. The DNA for the CDR3 is TGCAGTGCTAGAGTGATGACACTCACAGATACGCAGTATTTT.

This clonotype was observed a handful of times. J is TRBJ2-3 and V is TRBV6-1; D is uncertain. The germline CDR1 and CDR2 sequences are MNHNS and SASEGT. Between the trimmed V and J ends, which lost 5 bases and 3 bases, there was a span of 12 bases. CDR3 length: 14 residues. CDR3 DNA: TGTGCCAGCAGTCTTCGGACGGTTACAGATACGCAGTATTTT. It encodes CASSLRTVTDTQYF.

The table lists this clonotype with many counts. V and J are TRBV7-6 and TRBJ2-3; TRBD2 matches 7 bases. Germline-derived CDR1 and CDR2 are SGHVS and FNYEAQ. The V and J ends lost 4 bases and 2 bases, in that order; junction bases with no gene match: 6. The CDR3 is 15 residues long. CDR3 residues: CASSSQAGPTDTQYF. The CDR3 DNA follows: TGTGCCAGCAGCTCCCAAGCGGGACCCACAGATACGCAGTATTTT.

This clonotype has ten or more counts. The chain links TRBV6-1 to TRBJ2-7; D is perhaps TRBD1 (6 bases). CDR1 and CDR2 from the germline V gene are MNHNS and SASEGT. There are 14 residues in the CDR3. V lost 7 bases and J 0 bases, leaving 13 bases between the germline ends. Here the CDR3 reads CASTSADSSYEQYF. In nucleotides, the CDR3 is TGTGCCAGCACCTCGGCGGACAGCTCCTACGAGCAGTACTTC.

This clonotype came up many times. The chain employs TRBV12-3 or TRBV12-4 and TRBJ2-7; weak D call: TRBD1 (6 bases). Trimming removed 5 bases at V and 1 base at J, with 15 bases between. This CDR3 spans 15 amino acids. The CDR3 DNA reads TGTGCCAGCAGTCCCCAACAGGGTGGATCCTACGAGCAGTACTTC. It specifies CASSPQQGGSYEQYF.

This clonotype was picked up many times. The chain recombines TRBV2 with TRBJ1-2; the D gene is possibly TRBD1 (5 bases). The CDR3 is 14 residues long. The germline V gene has CDR1 SNHLY and CDR2 FYNNEI. V was pared by 7 bases and J by 7 bases, with 19 bases between. Here the CDR3 DNA reads TGTGCCAGCATTAAACAGGCCCTTACGGGTGGCTACACCTTC. It specifies CASIKQALTGGYTF. Drawing the rest from reference TRBV2 and TRBJ1-2, the complete variable domain is EPEVTQTPSHQVTQMGQEVILRCVPISNHLYFYWYRQILGQKVEFLVSFYNNEISEKSEIFDDQFSVERPDGSNFTLKIRSTKLEDSAMYFCASIKQALTGGYTFGSGTRLTVV.

At least ten counts were recorded for this clonotype. This chain uses TRBV20-1 with TRBJ2-5; D may match TRBD1 or TRBD2 (6 bases each). Germline CDR1 and CDR2: DFQATT and SNEGSKA (reference sequence). Trimming cost V 2 bases and J 1 base, with 11 bases left between them. CDR3 length: 14 amino acids. The CDR3 DNA sequence: TGCAGTGCTAGATGGGGGGCTTCCCAAGAGACCCAGTACTTC. This translates into CSARWGASQETQYF.

This clonotype was counted only a few times. The chain joins TRBV12-3 or TRBV12-4 to TRBJ2-1, with 10 bases fitting TRBD2. The J call may be wrong; the DNA end is better matched by TRBJ2-5. The CDR3 is 17 amino acids. CDR3 sequence: CASRLPGLARAEETQYF. The CDR3 coding sequence is TGTGCCAGCAGGTTACCGGGACTAGCGCGAGCTGAAGAGACCCAGTACTTC.

The chain recombines TRBV4-1 with TRBJ1-2, with 7 nucleotides matching TRBD1. From germline, CDR1 is MGHRA and CDR2 YSYEKL. The V segment lost 2 bases and the J segment 2 bases; nucleotides outside the gene matches: 20. The CDR3 contains 20 residues. The CDR3 coding sequence is TGCGCCAGCAGCCAACAAATTACTAAAGGCCAGACAGGGCTCAACTATGGCTACACCTTC. It translates to CASSQQITKGQTGLNYGYTF.